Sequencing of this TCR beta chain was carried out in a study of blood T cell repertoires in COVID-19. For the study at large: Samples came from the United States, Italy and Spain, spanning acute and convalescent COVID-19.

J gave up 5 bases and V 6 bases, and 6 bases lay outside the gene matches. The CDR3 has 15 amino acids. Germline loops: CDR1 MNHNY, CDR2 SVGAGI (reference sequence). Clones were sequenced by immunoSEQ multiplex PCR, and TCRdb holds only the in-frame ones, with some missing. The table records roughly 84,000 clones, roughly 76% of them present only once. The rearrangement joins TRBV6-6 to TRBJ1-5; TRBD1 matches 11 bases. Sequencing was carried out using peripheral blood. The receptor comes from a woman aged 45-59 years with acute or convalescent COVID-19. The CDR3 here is CASSHGQGAYQPQHF. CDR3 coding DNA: TGTGCCAGCAGCCACGGACAGGGGGCTTATCAGCCCCAGCATTTT.